This T cell receptor beta chain was recorded in a study of T cell responses to AZD1222 COVID-19 vaccine. Overall study findings and caveats: It should be noted that donors were predominantly white British and more often female, and clonal diversity was possibly underestimated. No repertoire was sampled before or during the peak T cell response, only after it. Two AZD1222 administrations were followed by greater Spike-specific TCR breadth and depth. Variant regions that are unmutated are reportedly the target of nearly half of spike-specific TCRs.

TCRdb's copy holds only in-frame clones and misses some; the assay was immunoSEQ multiplex PCR. The sample has 160,000 or so clones; about 90% are singletons. The CDR3 length is 14 residues. Trimming at V came to 5 bases and at J to 5 bases, leaving 7 bases not matched to a gene. The germline gives CDR1 MGHRA, CDR2 YSYEKL. Of note for this clone: Its target is not known.

This chain connects TRBV4-1 to TRBJ2-7; TRBD2 matches 9 bases. The TCR was taken from an adult who received the AZD1222 COVID-19 vaccine. The sequences come from peripheral blood, collected 28 days after the second AZD1222 dose. DNA of the CDR3: TGCGCCAGCAGCAGGCGGGAGGGGGGCCACGAGCAGTACTTC. Residues: CASSRREGGHEQYF.